The 7 T cell receptor beta chains listed next were all sequenced from one sample in a study of technical replicates of blood from a handful of donors. The data were produced by immunoSEQ multiplex PCR, yet TCRdb's version contains in-frame clones alone and is incomplete. The sample shows 55,000 to 75,000 clones, 92% of them seen only once. Input material: T cells isolated from PBMCs. Receptors originate from a human donor in good health.

The chain employs TRBV4-2 and TRBJ2-1; 8 bases fit TRBD1. Germline CDR1 and CDR2: LGHNA and YNFKEQ. This CDR3 contains 18 residues. The V segment lost 4 bases and the J segment 8 bases; nucleotides outside the gene matches: 19. The CDR3 DNA follows: TGTGCCAGCAGCCCCGCGACTTGGACAGGGCGGATACAACATGAGCAGTTCTTC. Translation gives CASSPATWTGRIQHEQFF.

The chain links TRBV27 to TRBJ1-5; perhaps TRBD1 as D (6 bases). There are 14 residues in the CDR3. Germline V gene data show CDR1 as MNHEY and CDR2 as SMNVEV (reference sequence). V shed 2 bases and J shed 5 bases, with 10 bases lying between them. As DNA, the CDR3 is TGTGCCAGCAGTTTAACAGGGAGGGATCAGCCCCAGCATTTT. Translating it yields CASSLTGRDQPQHF.

The chain is built from TRBV10-3 and TRBJ1-5; D may be TRBD1 (5 bases). The V end lost 3 bases, the J end lost 7 bases, and 13 bases lay between the germline ends. The CDR3 has 14 residues. In germline, CDR1 is ENHRY, CDR2 SYGVKD. CDR3 nucleotides: TGTGCCATCAGTGATGTCAGGAGGGACCAGCCCCAGCATTTT. Residues: CAISDVRRDQPQHF.

The chain links TRBV7-2 to TRBJ2-1; 7 bases match TRBD2. Trimming took 1 base from V and 7 from J; bases not matched to a gene: 7. Germline V CDR1 and CDR2: SGHTA, FQGNSA. CDR3 size: 15 residues. Here the CDR3 DNA reads TGTGCCAGCAGCTTAGGGGGCGGGAGTCCGAATGAGCAGTTCTTC. Translation: CASSLGGGSPNEQFF.

The table lists this clone with a count of one. J is TRBJ1-2 and V is TRBV15; D uncertain. V lost 4 bases and J lost 7, with 22 bases in between. Per germline, CDR1 LNHNV and CDR2 YYDKDF (reference sequence). CDR3 length: 16 amino acids. The CDR3 sequence: CATSTSNIGFSGGYTF. For the CDR3, the DNA is TGTGCCACCAGCACTAGCAATATAGGGTTTTCGGGTGGCTACACCTTC.

The chain couples TRBV5-6 to TRBJ1-1, with TRBD1 as a possible D gene (5 bases). CDR3 length: 16 amino acids. Trimming shortened V by 0 bases and J by 4 bases, and 16 bases separated the two germline ends. Germline V gene lookup returns CDR1 SGHDT and CDR2 YYEEEE. The CDR3 sequence is CASSLVHGAIVTEAFF. In DNA, the CDR3 is TGTGCCAGCAGCTTGGTTCATGGGGCAATCGTCACTGAAGCTTTCTTT.

The chain joins TRBV7-8 to TRBJ1-5; TRBD1 aligns across 11 bases. The germline gives CDR1 SGHVS, CDR2 FQNEAQ. The ends lost 1 base at V and 7 bases at J; junction bases unmatched: 6. This CDR3 is built from 16 residues. The CDR3 DNA reads TGTGCCAGCAGCTTAGGGACAGGGGGCCAGGAACAGCCCCAGCATTTT. Its protein product is CASSLGTGGQEQPQHF.